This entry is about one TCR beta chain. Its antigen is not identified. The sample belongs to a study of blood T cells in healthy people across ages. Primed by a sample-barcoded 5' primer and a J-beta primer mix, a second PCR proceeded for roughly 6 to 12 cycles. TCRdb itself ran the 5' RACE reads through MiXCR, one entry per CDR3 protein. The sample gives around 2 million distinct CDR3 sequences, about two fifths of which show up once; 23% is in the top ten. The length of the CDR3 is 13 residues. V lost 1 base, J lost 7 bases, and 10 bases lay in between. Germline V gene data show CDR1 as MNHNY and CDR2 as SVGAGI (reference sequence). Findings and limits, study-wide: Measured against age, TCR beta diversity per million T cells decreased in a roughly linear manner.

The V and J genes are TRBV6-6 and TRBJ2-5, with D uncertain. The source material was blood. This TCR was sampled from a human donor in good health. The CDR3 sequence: CASSYLTRRTQYF. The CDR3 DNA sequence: TGTGCCAGCAGTTACTTAACTCGGCGGACCCAGTACTTC.